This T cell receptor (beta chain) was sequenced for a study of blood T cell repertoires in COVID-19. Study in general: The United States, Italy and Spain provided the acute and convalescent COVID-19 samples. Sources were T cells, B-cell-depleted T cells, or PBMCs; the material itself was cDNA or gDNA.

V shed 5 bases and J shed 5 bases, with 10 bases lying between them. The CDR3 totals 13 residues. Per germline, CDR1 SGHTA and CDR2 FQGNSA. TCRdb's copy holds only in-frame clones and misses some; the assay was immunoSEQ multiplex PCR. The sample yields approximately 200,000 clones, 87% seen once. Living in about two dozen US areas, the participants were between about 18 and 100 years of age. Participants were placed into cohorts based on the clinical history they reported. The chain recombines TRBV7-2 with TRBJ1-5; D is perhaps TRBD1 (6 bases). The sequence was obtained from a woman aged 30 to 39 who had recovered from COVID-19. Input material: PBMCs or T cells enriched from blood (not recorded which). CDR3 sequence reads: CASSNGQYQPQHF. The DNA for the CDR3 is TGTGCCAGCAGCAACGGACAGTATCAGCCCCAGCATTTT.